This entry lists 6 T cell receptor beta chains sequenced from one sample in a study of T cells after yellow fever vaccination. TCRdb ran MiXCR on the 5' RACE reads and lists one entry per CDR3 protein. Among some 96,000 distinct CDR3 sequences listed, 8.9% were seen once. Specimen: CD8+ T cells not binding an NS4B(214-222) dextramer, sorted from PBMCs, collected around 14 days after the first yellow fever vaccination. All receptors come from a man aged 18 to 29 who received the YFV17D yellow fever vaccine.

Only a few counts were recorded for this clonotype. This chain's CDR3 is CASSPDRGKAEAFF. The CDR3 DNA follows: TGCGCCAGCAGCCCAGACAGGGGTAAGGCTGAAGCTTTCTTT. V usage is TRBV4-3 and J usage is TRBJ1-1; 8 nucleotides match TRBD1. Germline V gene lookup returns CDR1 LGHNA and CDR2 YSLEER. This CDR3 has 14 amino acids. The V and J ends lost 4 bases and 6 bases, in that order; junction bases with no gene match: 7.

CDR3 in DNA: TGTGCCATCAGTGACGACAGGGCTATTGAAAAACTGTTTTTT. Its protein is CAISDDRAIEKLFF. The chain links TRBV10-3 to TRBJ1-4; the match to TRBD1 covers 7 bases. The J segment lost 7 bases and the V segment lost 3 bases, leaving 5 bases of the junction unmatched. The CDR3 has 14 residues. Per the germline V gene, CDR1 is ENHRY and CDR2 is SYGVKD.

The V and J genes are TRBV5-4 and TRBJ2-5; 8 bases agree with TRBD2. The CDR3 contains 14 residues. Germline CDR1 and CDR2: SGHNT and YYREEE (reference sequence). The V segment lost 4 bases and the J segment 4 bases; nucleotides outside the gene matches: 6. CDR3 region: CASSPGTSLETQYF. CDR3 nucleotide sequence: TGTGCCAGCAGCCCCGGGACTAGTCTAGAGACCCAGTACTTC. The full variable domain, with the rest looked up from reference TRBV5-4 and TRBJ2-5, is ETGVTQSPTHLIKTRGQQVTLRCSSQSGHNTVSWYQQALGQGPQFIFQYYREEENGRGNFPPRFSGLQFPNYSSELNVNALELDDSALYLCASSPGTSLETQYFGPGTRLLVL.

This clonotype was seen a few times. The rearrangement joins TRBV12-3 or TRBV12-4 to TRBJ1-5, with D possibly TRBD1 on 5 matching bases. V was shortened by 3 bases and J by 1 base, with 7 bases between the two germline ends. The CDR3 is 14 residues long. The CDR3: CASSFTGSNQPQHF. As DNA, the CDR3 is TGTGCCAGCAGTTTCACAGGAAGCAATCAGCCCCAGCATTTT.

This clonotype was seen repeatedly, ten times or more. The rearrangement links TRBV10-2 to TRBJ2-7; D uncertain. The ends were cut back, 5 bases at V and 2 bases at J, with 4 bases in the middle. The CDR3 sequence is 11 residues long. CDR1 and CDR2 from the germline V gene are WSHSY and SAAADI. For the CDR3, the DNA is TGCGCCAGCAGTACCACCTACGAGCAGTACTTC. It yields the protein CASSTTYEQYF.

Comment on this clonotype: This may arise from a read error, as a much more abundant clone is one base away. J is TRBJ2-3 and V is TRBV5-6, with D unclear. The CDR3 covers 11 residues. Trimming took off 1 base at V and 6 bases at J, with 3 bases between the two ends. Germline lookup yields CDR1 SGHDT and CDR2 YYEEEE. This CDR3 reads CASSLWDTQYF. The CDR3 DNA sequence: TGTGCCAGCAGCTTGTGGGATACGCAGTATTTT.